This T cell receptor beta chain is from a study of CD8 T cells in Susac syndrome. Per germline, CDR1 SGHDT and CDR2 YYEEEE. This CDR3 region has 16 residues. Trimming took 5 bases from V and 4 from J, leaving 18 bases between them. Random hexamers were used to reverse transcribe the RNA input (roughly 0.5 to 1 ug). One entry per CDR3 protein, called by TCRdb with MiXCR from the immunoSEQ multiplex PCR reads. The table records some 150,000 distinct CDR3 sequences, 95% to 96% of them present only once. The chain joins TRBV5-6 to TRBJ1-4; the D is unclear. The receptor's source is a human donor with multiple sclerosis. The sample was CD8+ T cells from PBMCs. The CDR3 is CASRPLRGGFNEKLFF. CDR3 sequence (DNA): TGTGCCAGCAGACCCCTTCGAGGAGGATTTAATGAAAAACTGTTTTTT.